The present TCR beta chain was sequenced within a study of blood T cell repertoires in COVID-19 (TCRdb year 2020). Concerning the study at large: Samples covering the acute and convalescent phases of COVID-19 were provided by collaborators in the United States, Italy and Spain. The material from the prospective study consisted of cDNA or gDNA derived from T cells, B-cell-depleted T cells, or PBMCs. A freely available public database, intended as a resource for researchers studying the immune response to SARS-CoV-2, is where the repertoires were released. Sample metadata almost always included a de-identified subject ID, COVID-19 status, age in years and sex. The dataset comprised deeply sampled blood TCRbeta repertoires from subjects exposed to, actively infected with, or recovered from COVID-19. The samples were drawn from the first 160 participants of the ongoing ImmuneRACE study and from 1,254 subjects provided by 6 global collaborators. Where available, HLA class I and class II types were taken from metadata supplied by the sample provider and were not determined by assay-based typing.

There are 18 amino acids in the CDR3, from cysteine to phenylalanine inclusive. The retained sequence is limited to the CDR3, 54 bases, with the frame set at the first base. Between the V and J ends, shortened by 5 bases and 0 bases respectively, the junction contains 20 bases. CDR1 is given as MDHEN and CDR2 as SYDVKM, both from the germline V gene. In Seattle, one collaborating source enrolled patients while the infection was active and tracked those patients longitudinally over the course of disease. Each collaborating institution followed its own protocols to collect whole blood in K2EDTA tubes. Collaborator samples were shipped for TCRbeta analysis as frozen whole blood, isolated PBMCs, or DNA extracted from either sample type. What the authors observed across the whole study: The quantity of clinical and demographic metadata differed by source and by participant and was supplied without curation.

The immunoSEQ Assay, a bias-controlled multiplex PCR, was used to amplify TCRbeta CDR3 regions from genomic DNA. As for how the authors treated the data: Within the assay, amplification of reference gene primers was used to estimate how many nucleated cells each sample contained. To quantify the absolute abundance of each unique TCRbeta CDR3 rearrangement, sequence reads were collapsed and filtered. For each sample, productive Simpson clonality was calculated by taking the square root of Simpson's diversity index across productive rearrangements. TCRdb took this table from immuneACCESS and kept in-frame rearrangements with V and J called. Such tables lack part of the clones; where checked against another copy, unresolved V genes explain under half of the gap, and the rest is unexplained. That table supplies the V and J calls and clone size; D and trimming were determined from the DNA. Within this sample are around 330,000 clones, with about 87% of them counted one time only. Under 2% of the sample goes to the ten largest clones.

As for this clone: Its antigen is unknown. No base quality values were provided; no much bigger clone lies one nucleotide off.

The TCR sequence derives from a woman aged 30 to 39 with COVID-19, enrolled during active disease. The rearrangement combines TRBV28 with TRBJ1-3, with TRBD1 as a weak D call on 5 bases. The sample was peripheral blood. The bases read TGTGCCAGCAGTCCGATAGGGAGGGGTATATCCTCTGGAAACACCATATATTTT. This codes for CASSPIGRGISSGNTIYF. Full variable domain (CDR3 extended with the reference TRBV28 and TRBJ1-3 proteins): DVKVTQSSRYLVKRTGEKVFLECVQDMDHENMFWYRQDPGLGLRLIYFSYDVKMKEKGDIPEGYSVSREKKERFSLILESASTNQTSMYLCASSPIGRGISSGNTIYFGEGSWLTVV.